Listed below are T cell receptor beta chains from one sample, sequenced in a study of response to subunit inactivated influenza vaccine. TCRdb re-called the RT-PCR reads with MiXCR, one entry per CDR3 protein. The table shows a few hundred thousand distinct CDR3 sequences, with roughly 10% occurring only once. These same data were also listed under a study on T cells expressing NK-cell markers.

The source material was PBMCs from blood, sampled on the day of vaccination. The receptor set was obtained from a man aged 50 to 60 who received an inactivated influenza vaccine. Both conserved end residues are part of each CDR3. D genes are given only for firm matches. The size field is filled for only some rows; it gives once, few, many or a size class.

V,D,J,size,DNA,CDR3
TRBV4-2,NA,TRBJ1-5,few,TGTGCCAGCAGCCAAGATCTGTGGGGTTGGCAGCCCCAGCATTTT,CASSQDLWGWQPQHF
TRBV7-9,TRBD2,TRBJ2-1,NA,TGTGCCAGCAGCTTAACGGGGGGGCTCGCATACAATGAGCAGTTCTTC,CASSLTGGLAYNEQFF
TRBV7-6,NA,TRBJ2-7,few,TGTGCCAGCAGCTTATATGCCGCAAGTTCCTACGAGCAGTACTTC,CASSLYAASSYEQYF
TRBV30,NA,TRBJ2-7,NA,TGTGCCTGGAGTGTACTCGAGAGGCAGTACTTC,CAWSVLERQYF
TRBV3-1,NA,TRBJ2-7,NA,TGTGCCAGCAGCCAAGCGAACAGCTACGAGCAGTACTTC,CASSQANSYEQYF
TRBV20-1,NA,TRBJ2-3,many,TGCAGTGCTAGCCCTCAGGTTAGCACAGATACGCAGTATTTT,CSASPQVSTDTQYF
TRBV27,NA,TRBJ2-7,NA,TGTGCCAGCAGTCAGCATTGGGCCCAATTGTACGAGCAGTACTTC,CASSQHWAQLYEQYF
TRBV7-9,NA,TRBJ2-7,few,TGTGCCAGCAGCTTGGCCTCAGATGAGCAGTACTTC,CASSLASDEQYF
TRBV6-1,NA,TRBJ1-4,few,TGTGCCAGCAGCAGCACAGGGTACGATGAAAAACTGTTTTTT,CASSSTGYDEKLFF
TRBV9,NA,TRBJ1-2,few,TGTGCCAGCAGCCGGGAGGGACGAACTTATGGCTACACCTTC,CASSREGRTYGYTF
TRBV4-2,NA,TRBJ1-5,NA,TGTGCCAGCAGCCAAGATCTACAGGGCTACCAGCCCCAGCATTTT,CASSQDLQGYQPQHF
TRBV7-2,NA,TRBJ2-5,NA,TGTGCCAGCAGCTTTGAGAGGCAGACCCAGTACTTC,CASSFERQTQYF
TRBV28,TRBD1,TRBJ1-2,few,TGTGCCAGCAACCCTAATCCCGGGACAGGGGGGTCCCCCTATGGCTACACCTTC,CASNPNPGTGGSPYGYTF
TRBV27,NA,TRBJ1-1,many,TGTGCCAGCAGTTTAACTAGGCGGGGAACTGAAGCTTTCTTT,CASSLTRRGTEAFF
TRBV29-1,NA,TRBJ2-5,few,TGCAGCGTTTTGGATTGGGGGGAGACCCAGTACTTC,CSVLDWGETQYF
TRBV3-1,TRBD1,TRBJ2-1,NA,TGTGCCAGCAACGGACAGGGCTACAATGAGCAGTTCTTC,CASNGQGYNEQFF
TRBV11-3,NA,TRBJ2-3,NA,TGTGCCAGCAGCAGCTTAGGTGGGGCATCGGATACGCAGTATTTT,CASSSLGGASDTQYF
TRBV5-5,NA,TRBJ2-1,many,TGTGCCAGCAGCCTAGAGGGGGGTCGATACAATGAGCAGTTCTTC,CASSLEGGRYNEQFF
TRBV10-3,TRBD1,TRBJ2-1,few,TGTGCCATCAGTGGTACCGGGACAGACAATGAGCAGTTCTTC,CAISGTGTDNEQFF
TRBV4-3,TRBD1,TRBJ1-4,few,TGCGCCAGCAGCCAACCCATCGACAGGGGCGAGAGGAACGAAAAACTGTTTTTT,CASSQPIDRGERNEKLFF
TRBV20-1,NA,TRBJ2-1,few,TGCAGTGCTAGAGGGGGGAGCGTCTCCTACAATGAGCAGTTCTTC,CSARGGSVSYNEQFF
TRBV28,NA,TRBJ2-1,many,TGTGCCAGCATCTCTTACCAGCGGTTGAACAATGAGCAGTTCTTC,CASISYQRLNNEQFF
TRBV6-2/TRBV6-3,NA,TRBJ2-5,few,TGTGCCAGCAGTGGTCCCGGGACTGGGGGGGAGACCCAGTACTTC,CASSGPGTGGETQYF
TRBV5-1,NA,TRBJ2-3,few,TGCGCCAGCAGCTTTGTCGGGGGGCCCACAGATACGCAGTATTTT,CASSFVGGPTDTQYF
TRBV6-1,TRBD1,TRBJ2-5,few,TGTGCCAGCAGACCTGGACTCCGGGACAGGGTCGAGACCCAGTACTTC,CASRPGLRDRVETQYF
TRBV20-1,NA,TRBJ2-3,NA,TGCAGTGCTAGAGACTACGCCCTAAGCACAGATACGCAGTATTTT,CSARDYALSTDTQYF
TRBV20-1,TRBD2,TRBJ2-6,few,TGCTGTGCTCAGGGGGCTAGCGGGGGAGGAGGGGCCAACGTCCTGACTTTC,CCAQGASGGGGANVLTF
TRBV6-2/TRBV6-3,NA,TRBJ1-1,NA,TGTGCCAGCAGTTATGAATTACCGCGGAAGAACACTGAAGCTTTCTTT,CASSYELPRKNTEAFF
TRBV24-1,NA,TRBJ2-2,NA,TGTGCCACCCGCCCGGGGACGAACACCGGGGAGCTGTTTTTT,CATRPGTNTGELFF
TRBV6-2/TRBV6-3,TRBD1,TRBJ1-1,few,TGTGCCAGCAGTCGTTGGACAGGGGGCATGACTGAAGCTTTCTTT,CASSRWTGGMTEAFF
TRBV28,NA,TRBJ1-5,many,TGTGCCAGCACAGGGAATTGGCGGCCCCAGCATTTT,CASTGNWRPQHF
TRBV20-1,NA,TRBJ2-1,few,TGCAGTGCTAGAGGGGACGCGCGCTATGGATCTTACAATGAGCAGTTCTTC,CSARGDARYGSYNEQFF
TRBV7-9,TRBD1,TRBJ2-1,few,TGTGCCAGCAGCGGGCCCGGGACAGGGGGCGTCTATGAGCAGTTCTTC,CASSGPGTGGVYEQFF
TRBV20-1,NA,TRBJ2-3,few,TGCAGTGCTGAGGACAGTTACACAGATACGCAGTATTTT,CSAEDSYTDTQYF
TRBV2,TRBD1,TRBJ1-1,many,TGTGCCAGCCATCTGACAGGGGGCACTGAAGCTTTCTTT,CASHLTGGTEAFF
TRBV12-3/TRBV12-4,NA,TRBJ2-2,NA,TGTGCCAGCAGTTTTCTACAGGGGGAGCTGTTTTTT,CASSFLQGELFF
TRBV20-1,NA,TRBJ2-2,NA,TGCAGTGCCCCGGGGGCGGGAAGGGTCGGGGAGCTGTTTTTT,CSAPGAGRVGELFF
TRBV7-3,NA,TRBJ2-1,few,TGTGCCAGCAGCTTATCCGATTCGGGGGAGCAGTTCTTC,CASSLSDSGEQFF
TRBV12-3/TRBV12-4,TRBD2,TRBJ2-7,few,TGTGCCAGCAGTGGGGACTATTCTAACGAGCAGTACTTC,CASSGDYSNEQYF
TRBV5-1,NA,TRBJ1-5,once,TGCGCCAGCAGCTGGGAGGTACAGTACAATCAGCCCCAGCATTTT,CASSWEVQYNQPQHF
TRBV2,NA,TRBJ2-7,few,TGTGCCAGCAGTGCTCGAGGAGGGAGCTCCTACGAGCAGTACTTC,CASSARGGSSYEQYF
TRBV20-1,TRBD2,TRBJ2-3,many,TGCAGTGCTCGACTAGCGGGAGAGGGGGATACGCAGTATTTT,CSARLAGEGDTQYF
TRBV28,TRBD1,TRBJ1-1,few,TGTGCCAGCAGCCCCACGACAGGGAAACGGGGTAACACTGAAGCTTTCTTT,CASSPTTGKRGNTEAFF
TRBV20-1,TRBD2,TRBJ2-7,NA,TGCAGTGCTAGAGATCGGCCTAGCGGGAGGTACGAGCAGTACTTC,CSARDRPSGRYEQYF
TRBV30,NA,TRBJ2-1,once,TGTGCCTGGACCGTACGGGCTAGCCGCTCCTACAATGAGCAGTTCTTC,CAWTVRASRSYNEQFF
TRBV7-2,TRBD2,TRBJ2-7,NA,TGTGCCAGCAGCAAACAGCGGGGGGCGTCCTACGAGCAGTACTTC,CASSKQRGASYEQYF
TRBV20-1,NA,TRBJ2-4,few,TGCAGTGCTAGAGATCCGATCCTAGCCAAAAACATTCAGTACTTC,CSARDPILAKNIQYF
TRBV4-1,TRBD2,TRBJ2-5,once,TGCGCCAGCAGCCAGGCGCTAGCGGGGGGCCTTTTTTACTTC,CASSQALAGGLFYF
TRBV12-3/TRBV12-4,NA,TRBJ2-5,NA,TGTGCCAGCAGCTCCAGGGACCAAGAGACCCAGTACTTC,CASSSRDQETQYF
TRBV28,TRBD2,TRBJ2-3,many,TGTGCCAGCAGTTTACGTAGCGGGGCCTCAGATACGCAGTATTTT,CASSLRSGASDTQYF
TRBV12-3/TRBV12-4,TRBD2,TRBJ2-2,few,TGTGCCAGCAGTTTATCTACTAGCGGTTACACCGGGGAGCTGTTTTTT,CASSLSTSGYTGELFF
TRBV12-3/TRBV12-4,NA,TRBJ2-4,NA,TGTGCCAGCAGTTCCCCCCTTGGGAGCTACATTCAGTACTTC,CASSSPLGSYIQYF
TRBV28,TRBD1,TRBJ2-3,many,TGTGCCAGCAGTCCCTCTATCAGGGGGACAGATACGCAGTATTTT,CASSPSIRGTDTQYF